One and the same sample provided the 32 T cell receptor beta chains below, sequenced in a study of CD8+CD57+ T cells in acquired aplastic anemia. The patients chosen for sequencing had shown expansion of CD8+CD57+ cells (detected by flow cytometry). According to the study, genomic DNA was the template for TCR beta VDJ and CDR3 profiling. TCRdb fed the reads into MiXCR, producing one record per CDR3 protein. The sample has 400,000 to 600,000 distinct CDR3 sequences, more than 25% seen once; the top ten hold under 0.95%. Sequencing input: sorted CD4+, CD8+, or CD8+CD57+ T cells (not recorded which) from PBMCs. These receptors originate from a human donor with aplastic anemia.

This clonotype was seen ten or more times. CDR3 residues: CASSLSSSSGNTIYF. In DNA, the CDR3 is TGTGCCAGCAGCTTATCTTCGTCCTCTGGAAACACCATATATTTT. V usage is TRBV7-2 and J usage is TRBJ1-3; D is unclear. Trimming shortened V by 2 bases and J by 0 bases, and 8 bases separated the two germline ends. The CDR3 is made up of 15 amino acids. CDR1 SGHTA and CDR2 FQGNSA come from the germline V gene.

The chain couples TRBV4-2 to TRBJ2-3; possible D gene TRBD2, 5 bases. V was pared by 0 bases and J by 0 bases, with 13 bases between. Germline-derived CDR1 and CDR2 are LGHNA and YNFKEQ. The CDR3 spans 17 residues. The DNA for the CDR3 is TGTGCCAGCAGCCAAGAAGGGCCCCCGGGGAGCACAGATACGCAGTATTTT. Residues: CASSQEGPPGSTDTQYF.

The CDR3 bases are TGTGCCAGCAGTGACAGCGGATGGTACCAAGAGACCCAGTACTTC. This gives the protein CASSDSGWYQETQYF. This chain joins TRBV12-3 or TRBV12-4 and TRBJ2-5; D tentatively fits TRBD1 or TRBD2 (5 bases each). The CDR3 covers 15 residues. Deletions cut 5 bases from V and 0 bases from J, with 13 bases between.

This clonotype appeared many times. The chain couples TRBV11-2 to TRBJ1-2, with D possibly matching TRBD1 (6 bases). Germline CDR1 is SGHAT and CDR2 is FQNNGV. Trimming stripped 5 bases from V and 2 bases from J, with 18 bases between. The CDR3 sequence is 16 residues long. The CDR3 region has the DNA TGTGCCAGCAGCGCTAGGGGAGGAAGGGGGAACTATGGCTACACCTTC. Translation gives CASSARGGRGNYGYTF. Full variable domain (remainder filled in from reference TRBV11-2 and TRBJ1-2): EAGVAQSPRYKIIEKRQSVAFWCNPISGHATLYWYQQILGQGPKLLIQFQNNGVVDDSQLPKDRFSAERLKGVDSTLKIQPAKLEDSAVYLCASSARGGRGNYGYTFGSGTRLTVV.

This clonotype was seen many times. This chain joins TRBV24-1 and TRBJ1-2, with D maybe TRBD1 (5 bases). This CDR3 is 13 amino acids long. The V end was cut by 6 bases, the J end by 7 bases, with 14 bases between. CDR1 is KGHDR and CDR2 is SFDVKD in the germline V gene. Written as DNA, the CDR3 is TGTGCCACCAGTTATACCGGGACGTCTGGCTACACCTTC. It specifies CATSYTGTSGYTF.

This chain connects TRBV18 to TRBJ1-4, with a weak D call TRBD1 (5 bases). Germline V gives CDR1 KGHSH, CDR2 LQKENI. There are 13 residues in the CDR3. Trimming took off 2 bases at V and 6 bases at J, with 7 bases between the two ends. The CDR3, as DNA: TGTGCCAGCTCACCAGGGGGAGATGAAAAACTGTTTTTT. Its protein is CASSPGGDEKLFF.

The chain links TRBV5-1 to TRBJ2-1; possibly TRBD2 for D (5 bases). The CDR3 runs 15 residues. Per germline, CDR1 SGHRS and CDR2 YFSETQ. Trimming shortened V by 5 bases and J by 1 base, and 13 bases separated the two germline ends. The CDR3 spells CASRLAPESYNEQFF. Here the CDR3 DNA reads TGCGCCAGCAGGTTAGCGCCAGAGTCCTACAATGAGCAGTTCTTC.

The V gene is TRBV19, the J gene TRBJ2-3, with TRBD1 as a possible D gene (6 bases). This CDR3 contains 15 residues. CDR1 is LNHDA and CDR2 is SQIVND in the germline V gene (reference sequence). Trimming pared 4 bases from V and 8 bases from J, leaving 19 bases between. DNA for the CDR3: TGTGCCAGTAGTACGGGACACCGACTCGAGGGTACGCAGTATTTT. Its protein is CASSTGHRLEGTQYF.

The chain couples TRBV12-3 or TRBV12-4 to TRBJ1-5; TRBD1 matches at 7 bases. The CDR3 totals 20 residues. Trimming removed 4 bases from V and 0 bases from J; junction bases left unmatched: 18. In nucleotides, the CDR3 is TGTGCCAGCAGTTCCCGGGACAGTCAATTGTTAGGGTATAGCAATCAGCCCCAGCATTTT. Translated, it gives CASSSRDSQLLGYSNQPQHF.

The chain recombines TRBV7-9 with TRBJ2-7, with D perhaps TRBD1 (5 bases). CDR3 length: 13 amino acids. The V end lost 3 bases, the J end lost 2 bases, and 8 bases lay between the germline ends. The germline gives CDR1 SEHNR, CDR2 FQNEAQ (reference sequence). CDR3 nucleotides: TGTGCCAGCAGCTTGACAGAAACCTACGAGCAGTACTTC. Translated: CASSLTETYEQYF.

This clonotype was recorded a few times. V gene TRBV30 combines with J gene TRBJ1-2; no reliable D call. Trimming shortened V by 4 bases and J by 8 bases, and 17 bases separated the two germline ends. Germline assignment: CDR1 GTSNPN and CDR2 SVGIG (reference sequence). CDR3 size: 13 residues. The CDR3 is CAWTLGPSWGYTF. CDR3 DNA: TGTGCCTGGACGTTAGGCCCGTCGTGGGGCTACACCTTC.

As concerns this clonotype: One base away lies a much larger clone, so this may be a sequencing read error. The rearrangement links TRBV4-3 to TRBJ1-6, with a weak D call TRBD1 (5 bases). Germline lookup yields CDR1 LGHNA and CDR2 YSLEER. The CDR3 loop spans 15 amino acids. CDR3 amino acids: CASSQEGGKNSPPHF. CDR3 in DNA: TGCGCCAGCAGCCAAGAGGGGGGAAAGAACTCACCCCCCCACTTT.

In nucleotides, the CDR3 is TGTGCCAGCAGCTCTACAGCGGCCCGAGGAAACACCATATATTTT. Translating it yields CASSSTAARGNTIYF. The V call is TRBV7-2, the J call TRBJ1-3; D call uncertain. Germline assignment: CDR1 SGHTA and CDR2 FQGNSA. The CDR3 sequence is 15 residues long. Trimming left V 4 bases short and J 4 bases short, with 14 bases between.

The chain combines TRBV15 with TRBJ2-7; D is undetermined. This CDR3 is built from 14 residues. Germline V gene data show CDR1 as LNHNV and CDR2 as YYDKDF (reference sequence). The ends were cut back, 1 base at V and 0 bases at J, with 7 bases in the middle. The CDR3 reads CATSRGGASYEQYF. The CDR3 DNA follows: TGTGCCACCAGCAGAGGAGGAGCCTCCTACGAGCAGTACTTC.

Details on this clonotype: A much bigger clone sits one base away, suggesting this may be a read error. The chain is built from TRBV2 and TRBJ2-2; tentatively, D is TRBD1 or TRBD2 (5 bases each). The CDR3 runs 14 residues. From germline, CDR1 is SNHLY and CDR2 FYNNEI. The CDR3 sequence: CASSEQGNTGEPFF. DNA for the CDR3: TGTGCCAGCAGTGAGCAGGGAAACACCGGGGAGCCGTTTTTT.

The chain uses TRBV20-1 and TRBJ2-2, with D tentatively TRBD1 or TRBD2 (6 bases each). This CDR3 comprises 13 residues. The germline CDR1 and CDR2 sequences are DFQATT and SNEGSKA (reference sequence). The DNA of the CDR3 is TGCGGGTGGGGGGCCTCGAACACCGGGGAGCTGTTTTTT. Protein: CGWGASNTGELFF.

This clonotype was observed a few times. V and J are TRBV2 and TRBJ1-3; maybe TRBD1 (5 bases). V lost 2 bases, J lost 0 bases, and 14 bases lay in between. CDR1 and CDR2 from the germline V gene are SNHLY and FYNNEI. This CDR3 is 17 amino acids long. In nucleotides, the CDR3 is TGTGCCAGCAGTGAATTTCTTGGGACGGTCTCTGGAAACACCATATATTTT. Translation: CASSEFLGTVSGNTIYF.

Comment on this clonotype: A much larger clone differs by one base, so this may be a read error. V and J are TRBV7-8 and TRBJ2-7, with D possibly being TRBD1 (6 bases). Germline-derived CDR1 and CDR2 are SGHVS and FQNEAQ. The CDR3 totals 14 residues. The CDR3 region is CANSAQRQAYEQYF. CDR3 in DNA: TGTGCCAACAGCGCTCAGCGACAGGCCTACGAGCAGTACTTC.

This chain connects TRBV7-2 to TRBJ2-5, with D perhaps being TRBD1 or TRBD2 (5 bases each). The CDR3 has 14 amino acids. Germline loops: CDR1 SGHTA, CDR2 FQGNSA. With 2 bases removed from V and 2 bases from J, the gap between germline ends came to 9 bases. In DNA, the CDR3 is TGTGCCAGCAGCTTATGGGGGTTACAAGAGACCCAGTACTTC. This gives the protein CASSLWGLQETQYF. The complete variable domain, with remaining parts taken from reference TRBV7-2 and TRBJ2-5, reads GAGVSQSPSNKVTEKGKDVELRCDPISGHTALYWYRQSLGQGLEFLIYFQGNSAPDKSGLPSDRFSAERTGGSVSTLTIQRTQQEDSAVYLCASSLWGLQETQYFGPGTRLLVL.

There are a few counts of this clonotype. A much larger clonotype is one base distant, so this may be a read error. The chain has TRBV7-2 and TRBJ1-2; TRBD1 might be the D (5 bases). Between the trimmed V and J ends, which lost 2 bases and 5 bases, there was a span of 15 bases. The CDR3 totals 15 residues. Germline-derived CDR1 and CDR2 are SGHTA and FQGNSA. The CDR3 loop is CASSLISGAEYGYTF. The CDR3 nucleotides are TGTGCCAGCAGCTTAATATCCGGGGCGGAGTATGGCTACACCTTC.

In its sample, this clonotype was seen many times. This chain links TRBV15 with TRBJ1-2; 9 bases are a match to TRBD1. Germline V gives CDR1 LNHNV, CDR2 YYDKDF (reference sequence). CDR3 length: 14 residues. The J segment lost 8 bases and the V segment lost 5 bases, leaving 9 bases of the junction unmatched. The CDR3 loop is CATSRGGTGQGYTF. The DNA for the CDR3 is TGTGCCACCAGCCGAGGGGGGACAGGGCAGGGCTACACCTTC.

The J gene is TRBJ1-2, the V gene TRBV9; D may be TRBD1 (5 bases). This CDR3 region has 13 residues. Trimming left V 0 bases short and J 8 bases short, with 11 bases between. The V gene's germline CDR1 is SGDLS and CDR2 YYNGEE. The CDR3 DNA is TGTGCCAGCAGCGTAGTCAGGGAGGGCGGCTACACCTTC. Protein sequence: CASSVVREGGYTF.

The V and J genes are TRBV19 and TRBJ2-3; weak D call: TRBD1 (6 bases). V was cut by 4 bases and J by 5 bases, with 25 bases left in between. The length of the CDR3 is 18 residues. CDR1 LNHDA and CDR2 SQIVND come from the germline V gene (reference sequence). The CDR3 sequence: CASSSKSHRVGFGDTQYF. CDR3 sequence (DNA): TGTGCCAGTAGTAGCAAATCTCACAGGGTTGGTTTTGGAGATACGCAGTATTTT.

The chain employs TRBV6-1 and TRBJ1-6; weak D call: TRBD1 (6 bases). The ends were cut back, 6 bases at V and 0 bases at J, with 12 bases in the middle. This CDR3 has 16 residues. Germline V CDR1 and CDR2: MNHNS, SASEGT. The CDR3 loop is CASRGRTVSYNSPLHF. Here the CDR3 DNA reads TGTGCCAGCAGAGGTAGGACAGTCTCCTATAATTCACCCCTCCACTTT.

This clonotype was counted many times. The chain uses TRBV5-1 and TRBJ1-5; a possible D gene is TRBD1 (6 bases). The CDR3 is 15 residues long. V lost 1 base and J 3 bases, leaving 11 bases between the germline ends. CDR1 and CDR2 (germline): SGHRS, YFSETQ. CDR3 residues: CASSLNRDINQPQHF. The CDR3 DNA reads TGCGCCAGCAGCTTGAATCGGGACATCAATCAGCCCCAGCATTTT.

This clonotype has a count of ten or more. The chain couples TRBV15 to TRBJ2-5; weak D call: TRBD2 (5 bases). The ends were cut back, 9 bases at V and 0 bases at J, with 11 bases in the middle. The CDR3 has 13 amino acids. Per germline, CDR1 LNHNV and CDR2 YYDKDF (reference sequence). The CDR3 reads CATKSGYQETQYF. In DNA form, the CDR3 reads TGTGCCACAAAATCGGGGTACCAAGAGACCCAGTACTTC.

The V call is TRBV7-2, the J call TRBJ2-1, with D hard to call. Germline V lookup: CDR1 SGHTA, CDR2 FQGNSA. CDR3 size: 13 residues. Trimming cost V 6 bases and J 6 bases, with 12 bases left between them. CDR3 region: CASRPNTGNEQFF. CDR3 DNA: TGTGCCAGCAGACCCAACACGGGCAATGAGCAGTTCTTC.

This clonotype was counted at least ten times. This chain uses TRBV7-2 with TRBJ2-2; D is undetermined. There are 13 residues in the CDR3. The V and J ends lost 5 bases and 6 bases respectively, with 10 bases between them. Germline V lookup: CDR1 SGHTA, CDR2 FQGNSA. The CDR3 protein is CASSANYAGELFF. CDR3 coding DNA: TGTGCCAGCAGCGCCAACTACGCCGGGGAGCTGTTTTTT.

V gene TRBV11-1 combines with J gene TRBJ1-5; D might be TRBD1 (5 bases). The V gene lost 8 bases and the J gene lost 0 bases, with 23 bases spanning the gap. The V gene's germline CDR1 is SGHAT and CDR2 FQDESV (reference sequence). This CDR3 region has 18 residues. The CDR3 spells CASVSGETGVYSNQPQHF. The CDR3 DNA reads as TGTGCCAGCGTCTCGGGGGAAACAGGAGTATATAGCAATCAGCCCCAGCATTTT.

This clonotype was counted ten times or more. CDR3 in DNA: TGTGCCAGCAGCTTAGAGATGGTTTCCGAGCAGTACTTC. It specifies CASSLEMVSEQYF. This chain connects TRBV7-2 to TRBJ2-7; unclear D gene. V dropped 1 base and J dropped 6 bases, with 10 bases sitting between them. The CDR3 covers 13 residues. CDR1 SGHTA and CDR2 FQGNSA come from the germline V gene.

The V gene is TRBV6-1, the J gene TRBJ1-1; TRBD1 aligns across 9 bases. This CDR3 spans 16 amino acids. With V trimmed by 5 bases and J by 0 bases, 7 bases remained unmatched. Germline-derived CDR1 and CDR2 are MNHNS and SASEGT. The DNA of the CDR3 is TGTGCCAGCAGTATAAAGGGACAGGGCATGAACACTGAAGCTTTCTTT. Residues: CASSIKGQGMNTEAFF.

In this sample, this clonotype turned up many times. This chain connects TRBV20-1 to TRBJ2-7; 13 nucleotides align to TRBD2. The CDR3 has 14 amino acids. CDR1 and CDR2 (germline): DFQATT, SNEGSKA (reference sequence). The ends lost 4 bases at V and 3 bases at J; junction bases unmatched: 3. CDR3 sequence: CSATGTSGIYEQYF. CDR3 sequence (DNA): TGCAGTGCTACCGGGACTAGCGGGATCTACGAGCAGTACTTC.